A single sample gave rise to the 16 T cell receptor beta chains below, sequenced in a study of blood T cell repertoires in COVID-19. Assay: immunoSEQ multiplex PCR; the TCRdb copy retains only in-frame clones and omits some. Among tens of thousands of clones listed, approximately 80% were seen once. The sample was peripheral blood. These TCRs come from a human donor in a cohort sampled during active COVID-19.

The chain recombines TRBV7-6 with TRBJ2-7; 7 bases fit TRBD1. Germline assignment: CDR1 SGHVS and CDR2 FNYEAQ. The CDR3 runs to 16 residues. Trimming took 5 bases from V and 0 from J; bases not matched to a gene: 10. The CDR3 reads CASSTLRQGPSYEQYF. CDR3 sequence (DNA): TGTGCCAGCAGCACCCTCCGACAGGGCCCCTCCTACGAGCAGTACTTC.

The chain recombines TRBV7-9 with TRBJ2-1; 13 nucleotides align to TRBD2. The CDR3 has 18 amino acids. The germline CDR1 and CDR2 sequences are SEHNR and FQNEAQ (reference sequence). V shed 0 bases and J 3 bases; nucleotides not matched to a gene: 5. The DNA for the CDR3 is TGTGCCAGCAGCTTAGCGGGAAGGACTAGCGGGAGCTACAATGAGCAGTTCTTC. Protein: CASSLAGRTSGSYNEQFF. Filled out from reference TRBV7-9 and TRBJ2-1, the complete variable domain reads DTGVSQNPRHKITKRGQNVTFRCDPISEHNRLYWYRQTLGQGPEFLTYFQNEAQLEKSRLLSDRFSAERPKGSFSTLEIQRTEQGDSAMYLCASSLAGRTSGSYNEQFFGPGTRLTVL.

The chain is built from TRBV7-6 and TRBJ2-5, with D maybe TRBD2 (6 bases). Germline lookup yields CDR1 SGHVS and CDR2 FNYEAQ. V was shortened by 0 bases and J by 1 base, with 9 bases between the two germline ends. This CDR3 comprises 15 residues. CDR3 bases: TGTGCCAGCAGCTTAGCTTTCGGGGGCCAAGAGACCCAGTACTTC. It translates to CASSLAFGGQETQYF.

This chain connects TRBV21-1 to TRBJ2-1; the table's D call TRBD1 went unverified against the DNA. TRBV21-1 is a pseudogene locus. The CDR3 consists of 16 residues. The CDR3 sequence is CASSKFIRALGGEQFF. The CDR3 bases are TGTGCCAGCAGCAAATTTATTAGGGCCCTAGGGGGTGAGCAGTTCTTC.

The chain joins TRBV6-2 or TRBV6-3 to TRBJ1-2; D gene uncertain. Germline CDR1 MNHEY, CDR2 SVGEGT. Trimming shortened V by 3 bases and J by 2 bases, and 10 bases separated the two germline ends. The CDR3 has 14 residues. CDR3 amino acids: CASSYSAQNYGYTF. CDR3 coding DNA: TGTGCCAGCAGTTATTCCGCTCAGAACTATGGCTACACCTTC.

The chain joins TRBV9 to TRBJ2-7; D may be TRBD1 (6 bases). V was trimmed by 2 bases and J by 3 bases, leaving 9 bases between them. The CDR3 is 13 residues long. Germline lookup yields CDR1 SGDLS and CDR2 YYNGEE. The CDR3 nucleotides read TGTGCCAGCAGCGTCGGGACAAGCTACGAGCAGTACTTC. It codes for CASSVGTSYEQYF.

The CDR3 DNA reads as TGTGCCAGCAGCTTAGCCCAGGCCGGCGAGCAGTACTTC. Protein product: CASSLAQAGEQYF. This chain links TRBV7-9 with TRBJ2-7; D is undetermined. Germline CDR1 and CDR2: SEHNR and FQNEAQ (reference sequence). The V gene lost 0 bases and the J gene lost 6 bases, with 9 bases spanning the gap. The CDR3 has 13 amino acids.

This rearrangement joins TRBV9 to TRBJ2-1, with TRBD2 matching over 9 bases. This CDR3 has 16 residues. Losses at the gene ends were 0 bases for V and 6 bases for J; bases not matched to a gene: 7. Per the germline V gene, CDR1 is SGDLS and CDR2 is YYNGEE. CDR3: CASSVGGRGGGNEQFF. The CDR3 DNA sequence: TGTGCCAGCAGCGTAGGAGGGCGGGGGGGCGGCAATGAGCAGTTCTTC.

The chain uses TRBV5-1 and TRBJ2-3; 12 bases align to TRBD2. Germline CDR1 and CDR2: SGHRS and YFSETQ. The ends lost 4 bases at V and 4 bases at J; junction bases unmatched: 10. CDR3 length: 17 residues. CDR3 loop: CASSPTGLAGIPDTQYF. As DNA, the CDR3 is TGCGCCAGCAGCCCAACCGGACTAGCGGGGATCCCAGATACGCAGTATTTT.

The chain has TRBV6-1 and TRBJ2-5; 11 positions agree with TRBD2. Trimming at V came to 3 bases and at J to 1 base, leaving 4 bases not matched to a gene. CDR1 is MNHNS and CDR2 is SASEGT in the germline V gene. The CDR3 loop spans 16 amino acids. CDR3 in amino acids: CASSEGTSGFQETQYF. DNA of the CDR3: TGTGCCAGCAGTGAGGGGACTAGCGGATTCCAAGAGACCCAGTACTTC.

The chain uses TRBV6-2 or TRBV6-3 and TRBJ1-3; tentatively, D is TRBD1 (5 bases). Germline loops: CDR1 MNHEY, CDR2 SVGEGT. The CDR3 has 17 amino acids. Trimming removed 6 bases from V and 6 bases from J, with 24 bases in between. The CDR3 DNA follows: TGTGCCAGCAGCCCGACTAGGGGAGAGAAGATTGAAAACACCATATATTTT. The encoded protein is CASSPTRGEKIENTIYF.

The CDR3 is CASIDEQFF. CDR3 DNA sequence: TGTGCCAGCATCGATGAGCAGTTCTTC. The chain joins TRBV21-1 to TRBJ2-1; the table gives TRBD2 as D, unverified against the DNA. TRBV21-1 is listed as a pseudogene. The CDR3 contains 9 residues.

V and J are TRBV6-5 and TRBJ1-1; TRBD1 matches at 9 bases. Germline assignment: CDR1 MNHEY and CDR2 SVGAGI. The CDR3 has 14 residues. V lost 6 bases, J lost 8 bases, and 10 bases stayed unmatched. CDR3 DNA sequence: TGTGCCAGCAGGCGACAACAGGGGGCAGCGGAAGCTTTCTTT. Its protein product is CASRRQQGAAEAFF.

The V gene is TRBV12-2, the J gene TRBJ2-1; the table's D call of TRBD2 was not tested on the DNA. TRBV12-2 is a documented pseudogene. The CDR3 sequence is 16 residues long. DNA for the CDR3: TGTGCAAGTCGCCGCCCTAGCGGGAGGGGAATCAATGAGCAGTTCTTC. Translated: CASRRPSGRGINEQFF.

The genes are TRBV29-1 and TRBJ1-2; 8 bases agree with TRBD1. The V and J ends lost 6 bases and 5 bases, in that order; junction bases with no gene match: 8. This CDR3 spans 13 amino acids. The germline CDR1 and CDR2 sequences are SQVTM and ANQGSEA. The CDR3 coding sequence is TGCAGCGTCGTTGACAGGGGAGGGTATGGCTACACCTTC. This sequence encodes CSVVDRGGYGYTF.

The genes are TRBV2 and TRBJ2-5; no clear D gene. V lost 6 bases to trimming and J lost 4 bases, with 15 bases between them. CDR1 and CDR2 from the germline V gene are SNHLY and FYNNEI. This CDR3 comprises 14 residues. CDR3: CASRRNGGRETQYF. CDR3 in DNA: TGTGCCAGCAGAAGAAATGGTGGGCGAGAGACCCAGTACTTC.